The entry below gives a single T cell receptor (beta chain) sequence along with its context. Its matching antigen is unknown. As to time point: newly diagnosed, previously untreated cHL patient sample. Peripheral samples used as comparators were newly diagnosed, untreated classical Hodgkin lymphoma PBMCs. The data derive from a study of PD-1 blockade in classical Hodgkin lymphoma. Broader study findings: Diminished baseline TCR diversity has been reported in newly diagnosed patients relative to healthy donors. Factors driving the repertoire differences, possibly disease activity or prior therapy, remain undefined.

The CDR3 has 15 amino acids. Germline V gene data show CDR1 as GTSNPN and CDR2 as SVGIG (reference sequence). Trimming took off 3 bases at V and 2 bases at J, with 17 bases between the two ends. TCRdb's table, derived via immunoSEQ multiplex PCR, lists solely in-frame clones and lacks some. The sample holds approximately 31,000 clones, roughly 94% seen once. This TCR derives from a human donor with classical Hodgkin lymphoma. The material sequenced was peripheral blood mononuclear cells (PBMCs). J is TRBJ2-7 and V is TRBV30, with unresolved D. The CDR3 loop is CAWSPNPLPPYEQYF. As DNA, the CDR3 is TGTGCCTGGAGCCCTAACCCCCTACCCCCCTACGAGCAGTACTTC.